This TCR beta chain was identified during a study of TIL therapy for anti-PD-1-resistant metastatic lung cancer (dated by TCRdb to about 2021). Context from the whole study: Tumors were collected before any PD-1/PD-L1 blockade, after which patients were given nivolumab, and patients who progressed were given lymphodepletion, an infusion of expanded TIL and IL-2. A median age of about 59 years (range about 38-80) and a median tumor PD-L1 proportion score of 6% were recorded among enrolled patients. Across the cohort, whole-exome sequencing showed a median non-synonymous tumor mutation burden of approximately 1.5 mutations per megabase. Clonotypes were tracked across tumor, expanded TIL product and serial blood samples by T cell receptor beta sequencing of tumor and peripheral blood. Most of the cohort had lung adenocarcinoma, a handful of tumors were EGFR-mutant and two were ALK-rearranged, and half of the patients were current or former smokers. Results the study describes overall, beyond this receptor: The cohort was highly selected, with more treatment-naive, never-smoker and oncogene-addicted patients than typical, limiting generalizability. The study protocol defined all tumor marker inferences as exploratory. The baseline peripheral repertoire was partially replaced by infused TIL clonotypes, which then decayed over months, and persistence showed no apparent association with response.

TCR beta CDR3 regions were amplified from genomic DNA by bias-controlled multiplex PCR with the immunoSEQ v3 hsTCRB kit. An Illumina NextSeq 500 was used to sequence the TCR libraries, reaching around 2 million read pairs at survey level or 5-6 million at deep level. Concerning the study's data processing: Clonality was reported by immunoSEQ Analyzer software, which also assigned V, D and J genes and filtered out non-productive sequences. Repertoires were compared using productive Simpson clonality and Morisita overlap index of productive TRB rearrangements between infused TIL and blood. Absolute clonotype counts in blood were estimated as lymphocyte count times CD3+ fraction times the clone's productive frequency. TCRdb carries this immuneACCESS record with in-frame sequences only. Its versions omit some clonotypes, under half of them owing to an unresolved V gene in the studies checked, with the rest unexplained. V, J and clone size are taken as reported in that table, and D and trimming were inferred from the DNA itself. The sample data list 9,500 to 15,000 clones, and more than 75% of these were observed just once. The top ten clones comprise around a tenth of the sample.

Regarding this clone: The clone's antigen remains unknown. No much larger clone is present one base from it, and per-base qualities are unavailable.

Taken with the paper, the label for time point translates to: pre-treatment sample, taken before nivolumab and TIL therapy. Adults with stage 4 NSCLC were enrolled in a dual-center phase I trial from 2017 to early 2020. Samples came from a single-arm, open-label phase I trial of tumor-infiltrating lymphocyte therapy with nivolumab in advanced non-small cell lung cancer. Blood mononuclear cells from EDTA tubes were separated on a Ficoll gradient and snap-frozen as pellets, and DNA was extracted from the cells using a Qiagen mini-prep kit. The CDR3 sequence holds 15 residues, the cysteine and phenylalanine included. Just CDR3 DNA is preserved here, 45 bases in frame from base 1. Trimming takes 1 base from V and 8 bases from J, and the germline ends sit 14 bases apart. According to the germline V gene (reference sequence), CDR1 reads MNHEY and CDR2 reads SMNVEV.

Sequencing used blood, obtained at baseline. This TCR was sampled from a person aged 25 to 79 with non-small cell lung cancer. The sequence is built from TRBV27 and TRBJ1-4; no D segment can be confidently identified. At the DNA level, the sequence is TGTGCCAGCAGTTTATTTCCCCATTCTGGGGAAAAACTGTTTTTT. Its coded protein is CASSLFPHSGEKLFF.